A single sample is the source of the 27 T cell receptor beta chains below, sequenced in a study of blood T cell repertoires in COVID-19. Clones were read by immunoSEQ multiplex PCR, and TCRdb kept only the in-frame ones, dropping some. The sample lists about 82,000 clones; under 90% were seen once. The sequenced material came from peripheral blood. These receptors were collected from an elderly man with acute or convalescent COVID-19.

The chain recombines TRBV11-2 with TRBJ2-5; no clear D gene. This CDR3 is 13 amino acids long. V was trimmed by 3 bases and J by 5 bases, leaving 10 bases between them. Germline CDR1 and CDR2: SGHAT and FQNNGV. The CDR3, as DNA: TGTGCCAGCAGCTTCGGGTTCCTTGAGACCCAGTACTTC. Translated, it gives CASSFGFLETQYF.

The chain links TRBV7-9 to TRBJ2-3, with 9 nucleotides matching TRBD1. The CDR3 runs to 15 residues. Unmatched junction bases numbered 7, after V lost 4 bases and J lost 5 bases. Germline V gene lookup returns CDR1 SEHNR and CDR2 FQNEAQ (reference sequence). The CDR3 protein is CASSSDMDRGDTQYF. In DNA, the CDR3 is TGTGCCAGCAGCTCGGACATGGACAGGGGAGATACGCAGTATTTT.

CDR3 sequence (DNA): TGTGCCAGCAGCCCAGGCCGGACTGGCATTAAGACCCAGTACTTC. The encoded protein is CASSPGRTGIKTQYF. The rearrangement links TRBV7-3 to TRBJ2-5; possible D gene TRBD2, 5 bases. V was trimmed by 5 bases and J by 6 bases, leaving 19 bases between them. CDR1 and CDR2 (germline): SGHTA, FQGTGA. The CDR3 is 15 residues long.

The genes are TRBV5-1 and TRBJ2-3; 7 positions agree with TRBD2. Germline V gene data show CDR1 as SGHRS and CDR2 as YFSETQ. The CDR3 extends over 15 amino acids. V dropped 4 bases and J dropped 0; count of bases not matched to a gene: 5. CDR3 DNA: TGCGCCAGCAGCACCAGCGGGGCTAGCACAGATACGCAGTATTTT. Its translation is CASSTSGASTDTQYF.

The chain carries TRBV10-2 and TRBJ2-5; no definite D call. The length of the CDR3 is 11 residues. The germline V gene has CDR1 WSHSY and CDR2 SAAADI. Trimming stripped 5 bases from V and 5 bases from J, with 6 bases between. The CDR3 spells CASSPRETQYF. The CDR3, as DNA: TGCGCCAGCAGTCCCAGGGAGACCCAGTACTTC.

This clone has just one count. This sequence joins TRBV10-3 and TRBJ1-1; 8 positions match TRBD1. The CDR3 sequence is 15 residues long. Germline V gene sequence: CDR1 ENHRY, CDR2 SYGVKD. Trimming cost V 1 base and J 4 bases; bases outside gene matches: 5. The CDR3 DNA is TGTGCCATCAGTGAGTTGACAGGGGCAGGCACTGAAGCTTTCTTT. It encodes CAISELTGAGTEAFF.

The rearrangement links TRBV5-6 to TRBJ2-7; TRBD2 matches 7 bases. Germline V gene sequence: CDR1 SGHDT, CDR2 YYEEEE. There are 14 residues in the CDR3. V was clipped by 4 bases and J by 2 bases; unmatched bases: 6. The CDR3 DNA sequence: TGTGCCAGCAGCCCCCTGGGGACTACCTACGAGCAGTACTTC. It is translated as CASSPLGTTYEQYF.

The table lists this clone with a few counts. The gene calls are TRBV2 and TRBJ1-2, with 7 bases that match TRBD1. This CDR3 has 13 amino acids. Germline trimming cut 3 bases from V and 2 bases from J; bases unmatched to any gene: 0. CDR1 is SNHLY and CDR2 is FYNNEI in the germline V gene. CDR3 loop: CASSEGQNYGYTF. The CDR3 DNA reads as TGTGCCAGCAGTGAGGGACAGAACTATGGCTACACCTTC.

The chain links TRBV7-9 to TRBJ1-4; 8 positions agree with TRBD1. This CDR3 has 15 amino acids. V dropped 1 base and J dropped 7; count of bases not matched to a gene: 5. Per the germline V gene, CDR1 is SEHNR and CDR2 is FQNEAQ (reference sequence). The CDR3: CASSLEDRESEKLFF. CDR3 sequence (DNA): TGTGCCAGCAGCTTAGAGGACAGGGAATCTGAAAAACTGTTTTTT. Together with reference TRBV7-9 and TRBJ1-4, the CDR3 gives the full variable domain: DTGVSQNPRHKITKRGQNVTFRCDPISEHNRLYWYRQTLGQGPEFLTYFQNEAQLEKSRLLSDRFSAERPKGSFSTLEIQRTEQGDSAMYLCASSLEDRESEKLFFGSGTQLSVL.

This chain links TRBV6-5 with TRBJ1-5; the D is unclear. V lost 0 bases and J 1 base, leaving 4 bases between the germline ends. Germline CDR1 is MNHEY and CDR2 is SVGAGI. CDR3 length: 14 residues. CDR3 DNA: TGTGCCAGCAGTTACTCAAGCAGCAATCAGCCCCAGCATTTT. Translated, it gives CASSYSSSNQPQHF.

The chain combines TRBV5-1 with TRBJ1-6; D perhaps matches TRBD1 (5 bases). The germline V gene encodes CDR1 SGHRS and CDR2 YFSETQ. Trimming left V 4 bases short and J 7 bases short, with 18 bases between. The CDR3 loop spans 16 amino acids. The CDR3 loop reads CASSAGRRTRNSPLHF. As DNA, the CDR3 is TGCGCCAGCAGCGCGGGACGCCGAACGCGAAATTCACCCCTCCACTTT.

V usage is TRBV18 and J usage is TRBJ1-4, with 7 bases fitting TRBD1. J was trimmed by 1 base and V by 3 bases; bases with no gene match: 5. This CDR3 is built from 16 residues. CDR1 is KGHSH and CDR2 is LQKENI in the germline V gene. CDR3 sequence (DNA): TGTGCCAGCTCACCGCAGGGGGGCATAACTAATGAAAAACTGTTTTTT. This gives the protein CASSPQGGITNEKLFF. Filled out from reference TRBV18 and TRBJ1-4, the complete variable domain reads NAGVMQNPRHLVRRRGQEARLRCSPMKGHSHVYWYRQLPEEGLKFMVYLQKENIIDESGMPKERFSAEFPKEGPSILRIQQVVRGDSAAYFCASSPQGGITNEKLFFGSGTQLSVL.

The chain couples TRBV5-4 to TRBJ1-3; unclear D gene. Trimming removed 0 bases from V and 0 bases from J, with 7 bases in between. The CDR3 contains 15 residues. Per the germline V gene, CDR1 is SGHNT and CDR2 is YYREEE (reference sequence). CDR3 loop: CASSLDSLSGNTIYF. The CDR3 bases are TGTGCCAGCAGCTTGGACAGTCTCTCTGGAAACACCATATATTTT.

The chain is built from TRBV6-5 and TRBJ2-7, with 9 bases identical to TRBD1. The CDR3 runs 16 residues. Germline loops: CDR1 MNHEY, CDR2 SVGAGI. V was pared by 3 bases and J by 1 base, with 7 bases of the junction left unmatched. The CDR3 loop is CASSYIGTGLSYEQYF. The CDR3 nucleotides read TGTGCCAGCAGTTATATAGGGACAGGGCTTTCCTACGAGCAGTACTTC.

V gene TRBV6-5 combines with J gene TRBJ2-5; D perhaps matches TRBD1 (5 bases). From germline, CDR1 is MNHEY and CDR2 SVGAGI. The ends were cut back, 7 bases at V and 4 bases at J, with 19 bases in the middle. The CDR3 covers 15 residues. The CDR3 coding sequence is TGTGCCAGCAATCAAGAAGTACAGGCGAGAGAGACCCAGTACTTC. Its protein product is CASNQEVQARETQYF.

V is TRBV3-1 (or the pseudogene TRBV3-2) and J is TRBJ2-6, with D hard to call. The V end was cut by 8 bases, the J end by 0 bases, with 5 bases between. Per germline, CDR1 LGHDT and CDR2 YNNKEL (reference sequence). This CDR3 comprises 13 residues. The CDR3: CASGLSGANVLTF. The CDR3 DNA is TGTGCCAGCGGGCTCTCTGGGGCCAACGTCCTGACTTTC.

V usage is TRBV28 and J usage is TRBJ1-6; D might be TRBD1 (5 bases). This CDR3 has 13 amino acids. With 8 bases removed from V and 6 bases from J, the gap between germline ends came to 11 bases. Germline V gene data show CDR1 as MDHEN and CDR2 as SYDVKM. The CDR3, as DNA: TGTGCCAGCCGCAGGGTTGGTAATTCACCCCTCCACTTT. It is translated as CASRRVGNSPLHF.

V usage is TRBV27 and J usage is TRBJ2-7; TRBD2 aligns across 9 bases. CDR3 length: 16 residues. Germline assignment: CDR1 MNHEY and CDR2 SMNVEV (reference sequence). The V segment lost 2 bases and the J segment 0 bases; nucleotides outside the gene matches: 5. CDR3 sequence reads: CASSLMYSGSSYEQYF. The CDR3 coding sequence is TGTGCCAGCAGTTTAATGTATAGCGGGAGCTCCTACGAGCAGTACTTC.

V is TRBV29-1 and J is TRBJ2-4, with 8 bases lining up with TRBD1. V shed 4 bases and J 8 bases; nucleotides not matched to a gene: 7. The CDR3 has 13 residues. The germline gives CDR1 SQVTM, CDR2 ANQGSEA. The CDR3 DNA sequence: TGCAGCGTTGCCCGGACAGGGAGAGACATTCAGTACTTC. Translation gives CSVARTGRDIQYF.

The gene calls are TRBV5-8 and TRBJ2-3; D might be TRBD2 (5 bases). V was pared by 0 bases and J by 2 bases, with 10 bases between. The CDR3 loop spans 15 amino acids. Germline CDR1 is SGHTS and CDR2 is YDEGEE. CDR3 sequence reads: CASSLGEPLTDTQYF. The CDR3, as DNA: TGTGCCAGCAGCTTGGGGGAGCCCCTCACAGATACGCAGTATTTT.

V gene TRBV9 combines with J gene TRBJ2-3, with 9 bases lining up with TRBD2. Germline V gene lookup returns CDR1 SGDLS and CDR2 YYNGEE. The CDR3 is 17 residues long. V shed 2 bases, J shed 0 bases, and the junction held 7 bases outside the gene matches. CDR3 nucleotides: TGTGCCAGCAGCGTGGGCCGGACTAGCGTAAGCACAGATACGCAGTATTTT. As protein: CASSVGRTSVSTDTQYF.

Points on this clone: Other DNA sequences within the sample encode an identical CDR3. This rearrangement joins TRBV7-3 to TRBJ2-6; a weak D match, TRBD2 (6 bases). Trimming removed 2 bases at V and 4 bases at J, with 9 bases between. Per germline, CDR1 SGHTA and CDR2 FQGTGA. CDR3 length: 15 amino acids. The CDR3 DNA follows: TGTGCCAGCAGCTTAGGAGGGACCGGGGCCAACGTCCTGACTTTC. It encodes CASSLGGTGANVLTF.

The CDR3 DNA reads as TGTGCCAGCAGCCACCATGGGACAGGGGTACCCTACGAGCAGTACTTC. Translated, it gives CASSHHGTGVPYEQYF. This chain joins TRBV6-6 and TRBJ2-7; TRBD1 matches at 10 bases. There are 16 residues in the CDR3. Germline CDR1 is MNHNY and CDR2 is SVGAGI (reference sequence). V lost 6 bases and J lost 2; bases outside the gene matches: 10.

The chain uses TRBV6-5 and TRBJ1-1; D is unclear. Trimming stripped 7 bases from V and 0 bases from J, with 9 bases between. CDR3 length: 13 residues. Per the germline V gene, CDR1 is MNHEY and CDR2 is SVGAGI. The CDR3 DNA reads TGTGCCAGCAAGGAGACCCTGAACACTGAAGCTTTCTTT. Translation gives CASKETLNTEAFF.

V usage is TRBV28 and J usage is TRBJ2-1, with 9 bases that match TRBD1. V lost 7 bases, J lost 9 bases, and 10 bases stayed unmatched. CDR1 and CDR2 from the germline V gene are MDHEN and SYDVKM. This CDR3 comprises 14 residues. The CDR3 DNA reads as TGTGCCAGCACCCTGTACAGGGGGCTGAGTGAGCAGTTCTTC. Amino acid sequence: CASTLYRGLSEQFF.

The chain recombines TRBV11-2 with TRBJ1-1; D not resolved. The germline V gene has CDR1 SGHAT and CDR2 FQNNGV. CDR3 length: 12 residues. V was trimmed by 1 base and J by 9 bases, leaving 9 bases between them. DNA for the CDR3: TGTGCCAGCAGCTTAGGAGGGCCTAAAGCTTTCTTT. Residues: CASSLGGPKAFF.

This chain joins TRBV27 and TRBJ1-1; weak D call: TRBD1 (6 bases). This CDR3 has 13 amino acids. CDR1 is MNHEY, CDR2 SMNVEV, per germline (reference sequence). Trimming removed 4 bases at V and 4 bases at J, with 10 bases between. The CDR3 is CASSYREGTEAFF. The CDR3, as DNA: TGTGCCAGCAGTTACAGGGAAGGCACTGAAGCTTTCTTT.